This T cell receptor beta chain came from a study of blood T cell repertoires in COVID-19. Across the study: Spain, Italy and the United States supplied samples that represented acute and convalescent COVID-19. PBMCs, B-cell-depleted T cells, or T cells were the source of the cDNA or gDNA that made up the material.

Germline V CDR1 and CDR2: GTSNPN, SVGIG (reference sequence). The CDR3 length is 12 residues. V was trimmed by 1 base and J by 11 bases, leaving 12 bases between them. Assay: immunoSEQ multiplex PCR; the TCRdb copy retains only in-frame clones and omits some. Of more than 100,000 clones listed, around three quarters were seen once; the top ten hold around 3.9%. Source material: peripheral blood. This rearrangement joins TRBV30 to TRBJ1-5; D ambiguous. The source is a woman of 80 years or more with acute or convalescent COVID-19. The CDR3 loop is CAWSGQLSAQHF. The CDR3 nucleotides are TGTGCCTGGAGTGGACAATTATCGGCCCAGCATTTT.